A single sample is the source of the 11 T cell receptor beta chains below, sequenced in a study of Tregs in tolerant kidney transplant recipients. Antigens of these TCRs are unknown. Libraries were prepared by immunoSEQ multiplex PCR; TCRdb keeps only in-frame clonotypes and omits some of them. The repertoire holds fewer than 40,000 clones, approximately 80% seen once, with more than 2% in the top ten. The sample taken for sequencing was Tregs from blood cultured with allogeneic cells. All receptors come from a human donor in good health.

The chain combines TRBV10-3 with TRBJ1-2; D is uncertain. The CDR3 runs 14 residues. Germline CDR1 is ENHRY and CDR2 is SYGVKD. V shed 0 bases and J shed 1 base, with 6 bases lying between them. CDR3: CAISESALNYGYTF. Written as DNA, the CDR3 is TGTGCCATCAGTGAGTCTGCCCTTAACTATGGCTACACCTTC.

This clone was seen only once. This chain uses TRBV13 with TRBJ2-7; no clear D gene. The germline gives CDR1 PRHDT, CDR2 FYEKMQ (reference sequence). The ends were cut back, 5 bases at V and 3 bases at J, with 11 bases in the middle. The CDR3 contains 13 residues. The CDR3 spells CASSPRTNYEQYF. CDR3 DNA sequence: TGTGCCAGCAGCCCCCGGACGAACTACGAGCAGTACTTC.

This chain joins TRBV14 and TRBJ2-1; 9 bases are shared with TRBD2. Germline V gene data show CDR1 as SGHDN and CDR2 as FVKESK. Trimming took 4 bases from V and 8 from J; bases not matched to a gene: 15. The CDR3 runs 17 residues. CDR3 sequence reads: CASSPAGAGGSPHEQFF. Written as DNA, the CDR3 is TGTGCCAGCAGCCCCGCGGGGGCGGGAGGGTCCCCGCATGAGCAGTTCTTC.

The gene calls are TRBV10-3 and TRBJ1-6, with a possible D match to TRBD1 (5 bases). Trimming cost V 0 bases and J 11 bases, with 11 bases left between them. Germline V gene data show CDR1 as ENHRY and CDR2 as SYGVKD. The CDR3 runs 14 residues. The CDR3 is CAISESGRGTPLHF. The CDR3 DNA is TGTGCCATCAGTGAGTCGGGAAGGGGAACACCCCTCCACTTT.

This chain links TRBV6-6 with TRBJ2-7; no firm D call. This CDR3 region has 13 residues. V was shortened by 0 bases and J by 0 bases, with 3 bases between the two germline ends. The germline gives CDR1 MNHNY, CDR2 SVGAGI (reference sequence). In DNA form, the CDR3 reads TGTGCCAGCAGTTACTCGGTCTCCTACGAGCAGTACTTC. Encoded protein: CASSYSVSYEQYF.

The gene calls are TRBV6-6 and TRBJ2-7; D possibly matches TRBD1 or TRBD2 (5 bases each). The V end lost 2 bases, the J end lost 4 bases, and 9 bases lay between the germline ends. The V gene's germline CDR1 is MNHNY and CDR2 SVGAGI (reference sequence). This CDR3 has 13 amino acids. For the CDR3, the DNA is TGTGCCAGCAGTTACGGGACCTTGTACGAGCAGTACTTC. Its protein product is CASSYGTLYEQYF.

The CDR3 reads CASSFGQGTEAFF. CDR3 bases: TGTGCCAGCAGCTTCGGACAGGGCACTGAAGCTTTCTTT. The chain is built from TRBV7-3 and TRBJ1-1; 8 bases are shared with TRBD1. The CDR3 totals 13 residues. The V gene's germline CDR1 is SGHTA and CDR2 FQGTGA. Unmatched junction bases numbered 1, after V lost 3 bases and J lost 4 bases.

Only one count was recorded for this clone. The chain joins TRBV4-3 to TRBJ2-7, with TRBD1 identical over 9 bases. Germline V gene lookup returns CDR1 LGHNA and CDR2 YSLEER. The CDR3 loop spans 15 amino acids. The ends lost 2 bases at V and 4 bases at J; junction bases unmatched: 6. The CDR3 loop is CASSQYRQGGYEQYF. CDR3 DNA sequence: TGCGCCAGCAGCCAATATCGACAGGGGGGGTACGAGCAGTACTTC.

This chain connects TRBV19 to TRBJ1-4, with D perhaps TRBD1 (6 bases). Trimming cost V 1 base and J 12 bases, with 18 bases left between them. The CDR3 totals 15 residues. Germline V gene sequence: CDR1 LNHDA, CDR2 SQIVND (reference sequence). The CDR3 DNA sequence: TGTGCCAGTAGTATAGTGGGACATGGATCGCTGGAACTGTTTTTT. As protein: CASSIVGHGSLELFF.

The count of this clone is one. This chain joins TRBV2 and TRBJ2-5, with D possibly TRBD2 on 5 matching bases. Trimming stripped 7 bases from V and 2 bases from J, with 14 bases between. CDR1 and CDR2 from the germline V gene are SNHLY and FYNNEI. The CDR3 runs 14 residues. The CDR3 bases are TGTGCCAGCATACACGGCGGGTTTCAAGAGACCCAGTACTTC. Residues: CASIHGGFQETQYF.

This sequence joins TRBV10-3 and TRBJ2-2; D uncertain. This CDR3 is built from 14 residues. Germline CDR1 ENHRY, CDR2 SYGVKD. V was cut by 0 bases and J by 5 bases, with 7 bases left in between. CDR3 nucleotides: TGTGCCATCAGTGAGTCGGCAAGAACCGGGGAGCTGTTTTTT. Encoded protein: CAISESARTGELFF.